The 25 T cell receptor beta chains presented below share a single source sample, sequenced in a study of response to subunit inactivated influenza vaccine (dated by TCRdb to between 2018 and 2020). The library was made by RT-PCR. Sequenced using an Illumina HiSeq 2500. TCRdb reprocessed the public reads (quality trimming at Q25 with fastp, clone calling with MiXCR) and kept in-frame beta chains. Merged by CDR3 protein, the rows form single entries marked with the most common genes and DNA. In all, the sample holds about 540,000 distinct CDR3 sequences, and 20% to 25% of those were seen once. The ten largest clonotypes hold approximately 3% of the sample. These data also formed part of another study, on T cells expressing NK-cell markers. The second study also describes: TCR beta cDNA libraries were prepared using 5'RACE template switching, which introduced a universal primer site and unique molecular identifiers.

This specimen was CD4+ T cells sorted from PBMCs, taken approximately 12 days after vaccination. These TCRs come from a man over 45 who received an inactivated influenza vaccine. Donor details come from another sample of the same person, matched by shared clones.

V and J are TRBV12-3 or TRBV12-4 and TRBJ2-3; perhaps TRBD1 as D (6 bases). The ends were cut back, 6 bases at V and 0 bases at J, with 22 bases in the middle. This CDR3 region has 18 residues. Here the CDR3 reads CASSQNRQGKRSTDTQYF. CDR3 nucleotide sequence: TGTGCCAGCAGCCAAAACCGTCAGGGGAAGCGTAGCACAGATACGCAGTATTTT.

This chain links TRBV21-1 with TRBJ1-1. TRBV21-1 is designated a pseudogene. The CDR3 is made up of 14 amino acids. The CDR3 coding sequence is TGTGCCAGCAGCATCAAGAGATTGGGCACTGAAGCTTTCTTT. This gives the protein CASSIKRLGTEAFF.

The count of this clonotype is one. The chain employs TRBV7-2 and TRBJ2-2; 7 bases are shared with TRBD2. The CDR3 is made up of 17 amino acids. The V gene end was trimmed by 1 base and the J gene end by 4 bases; junction bases not matched to a gene: 9. Per germline, CDR1 SGHTA and CDR2 FQGNSA. The CDR3 spells CASSLVKLALSTGELFF. CDR3 in DNA: TGTGCCAGCAGCTTAGTGAAACTAGCGCTAAGCACCGGGGAGCTGTTTTTT.

This clonotype has at least ten counts. The chain carries TRBV5-1 and TRBJ2-1; 7 nucleotides match TRBD2. The CDR3 is made up of 15 amino acids. V lost 0 bases, J lost 4 bases, and 4 bases stayed unmatched. Germline V gene lookup returns CDR1 SGHRS and CDR2 YFSETQ. The CDR3: CASSLVAGEYNEQFF. The CDR3 DNA reads as TGCGCCAGCAGCTTGGTGGCGGGGGAGTACAATGAGCAGTTCTTC.

To note about this clonotype: A much larger clone differs by one base, so this may be a read error. The rearrangement links TRBV4-2 to TRBJ2-1; 9 bases align to TRBD2. The length of the CDR3 is 15 residues. Germline V gene lookup returns CDR1 LGHNA and CDR2 YNFKEQ. Trimming removed 1 base from V and 5 bases from J; junction bases left unmatched: 3. The CDR3 bases are TGTGCCAGCAGCCAAGGGACTAGCGACGACAATGAGCAGTTCTTC. Amino acid sequence: CASSQGTSDDNEQFF.

This clonotype was seen more than once but under ten times. The chain couples TRBV20-1 to TRBJ1-6; D is possibly TRBD1 (6 bases). The CDR3 totals 14 residues. In germline, CDR1 is DFQATT, CDR2 SNEGSKA (reference sequence). The V and J ends lost 2 bases and 13 bases respectively, with 18 bases between them. In DNA, the CDR3 is TGCAGTGCTAGAAGGGGGTTGCGGGGAGGCCCCCTCCACTTT. Amino acid sequence: CSARRGLRGGPLHF.

This clonotype has only a few counts. The chain employs TRBV28 and TRBJ1-2, with D possibly being TRBD1 (6 bases). V lost 6 bases to trimming and J lost 6 bases, with 11 bases between them. The CDR3 runs to 12 residues. Per germline, CDR1 MDHEN and CDR2 SYDVKM. The CDR3 DNA follows: TGTGCCAGCAGCGCTACAGGGAATGGCTACACCTTC. Amino acid sequence: CASSATGNGYTF.

The chain links TRBV4-1 to TRBJ2-2; the D is unclear. V was cut by 0 bases and J by 4 bases, with 6 bases left in between. The CDR3 loop spans 14 amino acids. The germline V gene encodes CDR1 MGHRA and CDR2 YSYEKL. This chain's CDR3 is CASSQDMTTGELFF. The CDR3 DNA follows: TGCGCCAGCAGCCAAGATATGACCACCGGGGAGCTGTTTTTT.

The chain uses TRBV4-2 and TRBJ2-5, with TRBD2 as a possible D gene (7 bases). There are 15 residues in the CDR3. V lost 3 bases and J lost 2, with 13 bases in between. Germline CDR1 is LGHNA and CDR2 is YNFKEQ. The CDR3 is CASSQTGGRQETQYF. The CDR3 region has the DNA TGTGCCAGCAGCCAGACGGGGGGCCGTCAAGAGACCCAGTACTTC.

The chain carries TRBV20-1 and TRBJ1-3, with 7 bases matching TRBD1. The length of the CDR3 is 15 residues. Germline V CDR1 and CDR2: DFQATT, SNEGSKA (reference sequence). The junction had 8 bases not matched to a gene; V was cut back by 6 bases and J by 0 bases. This chain's CDR3 is CSALGRQGSGNTIYF. CDR3 nucleotides: TGCAGTGCCTTAGGACGACAGGGCTCTGGAAACACCATATATTTT.

This clonotype appeared many times. The V gene is TRBV2, the J gene TRBJ2-1, with D perhaps matching TRBD1 (6 bases). CDR3 size: 16 residues. V was pared by 5 bases and J by 0 bases, with 14 bases between. Looked up from germline, CDR1 is SNHLY and CDR2 is FYNNEI. The DNA for the CDR3 is TGTGCCAGCAGTAGACGACAGGCCCGCTCCTACAATGAGCAGTTCTTC. Translated, it gives CASSRRQARSYNEQFF. The variable domain in full, completed from reference TRBV2 and TRBJ2-1, reads EPEVTQTPSHQVTQMGQEVILRCVPISNHLYFYWYRQILGQKVEFLVSFYNNEISEKSEIFDDQFSVERPDGSNFTLKIRSTKLEDSAMYFCASSRRQARSYNEQFFGPGTRLTVL.

This clonotype came up a few times. This rearrangement joins TRBV29-1 to TRBJ2-5, with TRBD1 identical over 8 bases. Per germline, CDR1 SQVTM and CDR2 ANQGSEA. The CDR3 is 12 amino acids. J gave up 6 bases and V 3 bases, and 3 bases lay outside the gene matches. CDR3: CSVEAGGKTQYF. The CDR3 DNA sequence: TGCAGCGTTGAGGCAGGGGGCAAGACCCAGTACTTC.

This chain uses TRBV20-1 with TRBJ1-3, with 8 bases that match TRBD1. Unmatched junction bases numbered 7, after V lost 0 bases and J lost 0 bases. This CDR3 is built from 17 residues. The germline V gene encodes CDR1 DFQATT and CDR2 SNEGSKA (reference sequence). The CDR3: CSARDDGDRISGNTIYF. The CDR3 bases are TGCAGTGCTAGAGACGACGGGGACAGGATCTCTGGAAACACCATATATTTT.

This clonotype was counted between two and nine times. This sequence joins TRBV20-1 and TRBJ2-1; 9 nucleotides agree with TRBD2. Germline loops: CDR1 DFQATT, CDR2 SNEGSKA (reference sequence). This CDR3 comprises 15 residues. J gave up 5 bases and V 3 bases, and 8 bases lay outside the gene matches. CDR3 DNA: TGCAGTGCTAGCCTCCCCCAGCGGGGGGACAATGAGCAGTTCTTC. This sequence encodes CSASLPQRGDNEQFF.

The chain carries TRBV4-2 and TRBJ2-5; D remains unclear. V shed 3 bases and J shed 6 bases, with 17 bases lying between them. This CDR3 is built from 15 residues. CDR1 is LGHNA, CDR2 YNFKEQ, per germline. CDR3 residues: CASSHPAAGPKTQYF. The CDR3 bases are TGTGCCAGCAGCCACCCCGCCGCTGGGCCCAAGACCCAGTACTTC.

This clonotype was seen a handful of times. The CDR3, as DNA: TGTGCCAGCAGCTGGGACTCCAGCGAGCAGTACTTC. Translating gives CASSWDSSEQYF. This chain joins TRBV12-3 or TRBV12-4 and TRBJ2-7; D is perhaps TRBD2 (6 bases). Trimming took 6 bases from V and 6 from J, leaving 12 bases between them. The CDR3 covers 12 residues.

This clonotype has only a few counts. The chain links TRBV5-1 to TRBJ2-5; 7 bases align to TRBD2. V lost 0 bases, J lost 4 bases, and 9 bases stayed unmatched. In germline, CDR1 is SGHRS, CDR2 YFSETQ. CDR3 length: 16 amino acids. CDR3 in DNA: TGCGCCAGCAGCTTGGGATTCGCGGGGAGGGGAGAGACCCAGTACTTC. Translating gives CASSLGFAGRGETQYF.

The chain joins TRBV12-3 or TRBV12-4 to TRBJ2-5; D remains ambiguous. Trimming removed 7 bases from V and 1 base from J, with 10 bases in between. CDR3 length: 13 residues. The CDR3 loop is CASTPRRQETQYF. In nucleotides, the CDR3 is TGTGCCAGCACTCCCCGGCGCCAAGAGACCCAGTACTTC.

This clonotype appeared a few times. Here the CDR3 DNA reads TGCGCCAGCAGCTTGGGCAGGACAGGGGGCTTTAATGAGCAGTTCTTC. It codes for CASSLGRTGGFNEQFF. V and J are TRBV5-1 and TRBJ2-1; TRBD1 matches at 11 bases. The junction had 6 bases not matched to a gene; V was cut back by 0 bases and J by 7 bases. Looked up from germline, CDR1 is SGHRS and CDR2 is YFSETQ. The CDR3 contains 16 residues.

This rearrangement joins TRBV27 to TRBJ1-5; D is unresolved. The CDR3 totals 14 residues. The V and J ends lost 0 bases and 5 bases respectively, with 8 bases between them. CDR1 and CDR2 from the germline V gene are MNHEY and SMNVEV (reference sequence). The CDR3, as DNA: TGTGCCAGCAGTTTATCAGGGTTCTATCAGCCCCAGCATTTT. It encodes CASSLSGFYQPQHF.

The rearrangement joins TRBV7-9 to TRBJ2-4; possible D gene TRBD1, 7 bases. Trimming pared 5 bases from V and 6 bases from J, leaving 14 bases between. Per germline, CDR1 SEHNR and CDR2 FQNEAQ (reference sequence). The CDR3 has 14 residues. CDR3 DNA sequence: TGTGCCAGCAGCCGCTGGCAGGGGGGAAACATTCAGTACTTC. Its protein is CASSRWQGGNIQYF.

The chain joins TRBV6-2 or TRBV6-3 to TRBJ2-1, with 7 bases aligning to TRBD2. V lost 7 bases to trimming and J lost 9 bases; unmatched junction nucleotides: 6. The CDR3 loop spans 12 amino acids. The germline gives CDR1 MNHEY, CDR2 SVGEGT. The DNA for the CDR3 is TGTGCCAGCAAAAGGGGAGGGTTTGAGCAGTTCTTC. Translated, it gives CASKRGGFEQFF.

This rearrangement joins TRBV4-2 to TRBJ2-3; 7 positions agree with TRBD2. This CDR3 region has 15 residues. Germline V gene lookup returns CDR1 LGHNA and CDR2 YNFKEQ. J lost 5 bases, V lost 1 base, and 6 bases had no gene match. The CDR3 DNA is TGTGCCAGCAGCCAAGGGGGAGGGGAGGTAGATACGCAGTATTTT. Residues: CASSQGGGEVDTQYF.

The chain has TRBV20-1 and TRBJ2-7; 7 bases are shared with TRBD1. The germline V gene encodes CDR1 DFQATT and CDR2 SNEGSKA (reference sequence). V dropped 3 bases and J dropped 2; count of bases not matched to a gene: 10. CDR3 length equals 15 residues. For the CDR3, the DNA is TGCAGTGCTAGGGATTCCGGGACAGCCACCTACGAGCAGTACTTC. It is translated as CSARDSGTATYEQYF.

The genes are TRBV12-3 or TRBV12-4 and TRBJ1-6, with TRBD1 as a possible D gene (5 bases). Trimming shortened V by 5 bases and J by 9 bases, and 11 bases separated the two germline ends. The length of the CDR3 is 13 residues. In nucleotides, the CDR3 is TGTGCCAGCAGTCCCAGGGTTTTTTCACCCCTCCACTTT. It codes for CASSPRVFSPLHF.